This T cell receptor (beta chain) comes out of a study of blood T cell repertoires in COVID-19. TCRdb's copy holds only in-frame clones and misses some; the assay was immunoSEQ multiplex PCR. The repertoire holds some 240,000 clones, over 60% seen once, with more than 7% in the top ten. J was trimmed by 5 bases and V by 11 bases; bases with no gene match: 7. The CDR3 consists of 12 residues. The germline CDR1 and CDR2 sequences are MNHEY and SVGAGI. The TCR was taken from a woman in her 70s with acute or convalescent COVID-19. The sequenced material came from peripheral blood. V and J are TRBV6-5 and TRBJ1-2; 8 bases are shared with TRBD1. The CDR3 DNA reads as TGTGCCGCGACAGGGGTAGGGTATGGCTACACCTTC. Amino acid sequence: CAATGVGYGYTF.